The 10 T cell receptor beta chains given below trace back to one sample, sequenced in a study of blood T cell repertoires in COVID-19. The assay was immunoSEQ multiplex PCR, and TCRdb's table has in-frame clones only and misses some. The data contain roughly 250,000 clones, approximately 79% of them singletons. Input material: peripheral blood. The receptor source for this set is a middle-aged woman with active or convalescent COVID-19.

A single count supports this clone. This rearrangement joins TRBV19 to TRBJ2-3, with D possibly being TRBD1 (5 bases). CDR3 length: 18 residues. The germline CDR1 and CDR2 sequences are LNHDA and SQIVND (reference sequence). The V and J ends lost 4 bases and 0 bases respectively, with 20 bases between them. The CDR3 nucleotides are TGTGCCAGTAGTAACCCCCTGAGACAGAGATCTAGCACAGATACGCAGTATTTT. Translated: CASSNPLRQRSSTDTQYF. Full variable domain (remainder filled in from reference TRBV19 and TRBJ2-3): DGGITQSPKYLFRKEGQNVTLSCEQNLNHDAMYWYRQDPGQGLRLIYYSQIVNDFQKGDIAEGYSVSREKKESFPLTVTSAQKNPTAFYLCASSNPLRQRSSTDTQYFGPGTRLTVL.

The chain couples TRBV28 to TRBJ1-1; a possible D gene is TRBD1 (6 bases). The germline V gene encodes CDR1 MDHEN and CDR2 SYDVKM. The CDR3 has 15 residues. V was pared by 5 bases and J by 5 bases, with 18 bases between. This chain's CDR3 is CASSAGDALWTEAFF. DNA for the CDR3: TGTGCCAGCAGTGCAGGGGACGCCTTGTGGACTGAAGCTTTCTTT.

This rearrangement joins TRBV3-1 (or the pseudogene TRBV3-2) to TRBJ1-2, with D tentatively TRBD1 (5 bases). The length of the CDR3 is 16 residues. The germline V gene encodes CDR1 LGHDT and CDR2 YNNKEL (reference sequence). With 5 bases removed from V and 5 bases from J, the gap between germline ends came to 21 bases. CDR3 loop: CASSSYGSGGGYGYTF. DNA of the CDR3: TGTGCCAGCAGCTCCTACGGTTCCGGTGGGGGGTATGGCTACACCTTC.

Here the CDR3 reads CASRISSNQPQHF. CDR3 DNA: TGTGCCAGCAGGATCAGTAGCAATCAGCCCCAGCATTTT. The rearrangement uses TRBV6-5 and TRBJ1-5, with D unresolved. V lost 6 bases and J lost 0, with 6 bases in between. The germline V gene has CDR1 MNHEY and CDR2 SVGAGI. CDR3 size: 13 residues.

The chain carries TRBV28 and TRBJ1-1; 7 bases match TRBD1. Unmatched junction bases numbered 5, after V lost 3 bases and J lost 1 base. Germline assignment: CDR1 MDHEN and CDR2 SYDVKM. This CDR3 comprises 15 residues. The CDR3: CASSFRRQGNTEAFF. The CDR3 coding sequence is TGTGCCAGCAGTTTCCGTAGACAGGGGAACACTGAAGCTTTCTTT.

The J gene is TRBJ2-3, the V gene TRBV7-3; tentative D call: TRBD1 (5 bases). CDR3 size: 14 residues. Per germline, CDR1 SGHTA and CDR2 FQGTGA. V lost 2 bases and J 0 bases, leaving 6 bases between the germline ends. The CDR3 loop reads CASSLGASTDTQYF. In DNA form, the CDR3 reads TGTGCCAGCAGCTTAGGGGCTAGCACAGATACGCAGTATTTT.

The CDR3 loop reads CASSLGKDRTNYGYTF. The CDR3 region has the DNA TGCGCCAGCAGCTTAGGAAAGGACAGAACTAACTATGGCTACACCTTC. The chain couples TRBV5-1 to TRBJ1-2; TRBD1 is a possible D gene (6 bases). CDR1 is SGHRS, CDR2 YFSETQ, per germline. V lost 2 bases and J 0 bases, leaving 14 bases between the germline ends. The CDR3 spans 16 residues. Looking up the rest from reference TRBV5-1 and TRBJ1-2 gives the full variable domain: KAGVTQTPRYLIKTRGQQVTLSCSPISGHRSVSWYQQTPGQGLQFLFEYFSETQRNKGNFPGRFSGRQFSNSRSEMNVSTLELGDSALYLCASSLGKDRTNYGYTFGSGTRLTVV.

The chain employs TRBV28 and TRBJ2-7, with D maybe TRBD1 (5 bases). V was pared by 6 bases and J by 0 bases, with 15 bases between. CDR1 is MDHEN and CDR2 is SYDVKM in the germline V gene. CDR3 length equals 15 residues. As DNA, the CDR3 is TGTGCCAGCAGCCCTAGGGGTTCCCACTCCTACGAGCAGTACGTC. As protein: CASSPRGSHSYEQYV.

The chain uses TRBV13 and TRBJ1-1; a weak D match, TRBD1 (6 bases). The CDR3 extends over 14 amino acids. Trimming stripped 6 bases from V and 6 bases from J, with 17 bases between. Germline V lookup: CDR1 PRHDT, CDR2 FYEKMQ (reference sequence). The CDR3 here is CASRLGGASSEAFF. CDR3 coding DNA: TGTGCCAGCAGACTCGGGGGGGCATCCTCTGAAGCTTTCTTT.

V gene TRBV28 combines with J gene TRBJ1-2; 7 bases match TRBD1. The germline V gene encodes CDR1 MDHEN and CDR2 SYDVKM. The CDR3 runs to 12 residues. The junction had 1 base not matched to a gene; V was cut back by 5 bases and J by 4 bases. CDR3 protein: CASSTGVYGYTF. The CDR3, as DNA: TGTGCCAGCAGTACAGGGGTCTATGGCTACACCTTC.